This TCR beta chain was observed in a study of T-cell reconstitution after alpha-beta-depleted transplantation in children. This clonotype showed up many times. As it was prepared, the TCRbeta library received unique molecular identifiers. TCRdb itself ran the PCR reads through MiXCR, one entry per CDR3 protein. The repertoire holds about 280,000 distinct CDR3 sequences, with 9.5% to 13% as singletons. The CDR3 totals 13 residues. V lost 0 bases and J lost 5, with 7 bases in between. CDR1 and CDR2 from the germline V gene are MNHEY and SMNVEV (reference sequence). The clonotype originates from a male patient between 2 and 10 years old who had a stem cell transplant for chronic granulomatous disease, so the T cells may come from the graft donor. The V and J genes are TRBV27 and TRBJ1-1; no clear D. The source material was peripheral blood, sampled 180 days after TCRalphabeta/CD19-depleted stem cell transplant. CDR3 residues: CASSLSQRTEAFF. In nucleotides, the CDR3 is TGTGCCAGCAGTTTATCGCAGAGAACTGAAGCTTTCTTT.